This TCR beta chain comes out of a study of T cells after somatic rescue of genetic block. Trimming removed 5 bases from V and 4 bases from J; junction bases left unmatched: 5. This CDR3 contains 15 residues. Germline V lookup: CDR1 PRHDT, CDR2 FYEKMQ (reference sequence). Libraries were prepared by immunoSEQ multiplex PCR; TCRdb keeps only in-frame clonotypes and omits some of them. This sample has 45,000 to 70,000 clones, with approximately 96% found just once. The chain links TRBV13 to TRBJ2-1, with 10 bases identical to TRBD2. Sample: peripheral blood mononuclear cells (PBMCs). This TCR derives from a child younger than two. CDR3 sequence (DNA): TGTGCCAGCAGCACCCGGACTAGCGGATACAATGAGCAGTTCTTC. It yields the protein CASSTRTSGYNEQFF.